This is a list of T cell receptor beta chains from one sample in a study of cytotoxic CD8 clonotypes in ibrutinib-treated CLL. Clones were sequenced by immunoSEQ multiplex PCR, and TCRdb holds only the in-frame ones, with some missing. The table lists more than 200,000 clones, roughly 77% of them singletons. The material sequenced was PBMCs, taken after 12 months of ibrutinib treatment. The receptor source for this set is a human donor with chronic lymphocytic leukemia. The CDR3 runs from the conserved cysteine through the conserved F or W. Fields, in order: V gene, clone size, J gene, D gene, CDR3 protein, CDR3 DNA. A D gene is named only where the DNA matches it firmly. The size entry is marked missing in some rows and otherwise reads once, few, many or a size class.

TRBV5-6	-	TRBJ2-7	TRBD2	CASGPGTSVSYEQYF	TGTGCCAGCGGGCCCGGGACTAGCGTATCCTACGAGCAGTACTTC
TRBV19	few	TRBJ1-1	-	CASSIWLDTEAFF	TGTGCCAGTAGTATCTGGTTGGACACTGAAGCTTTCTTT
TRBV6-6	-	TRBJ1-2	-	CASSYKGHPRYGYTF	TGTGCCAGCAGTTACAAGGGACACCCTAGGTATGGCTACACCTTC
TRBV15	-	TRBJ1-6	-	CATSRDPPQGSPLHF	TGTGCCACCAGCAGAGATCCCCCCCAGGGATCACCCCTCCACTTT
TRBV29-1	-	TRBJ1-5	-	CSVGGQSSNQPQHF	TGCAGCGTTGGGGGACAAAGTAGCAATCAGCCCCAGCATTTT
TRBV2	-	TRBJ1-2	-	CASRGDKWGKPNYGYTF	TGTGCCAGCAGGGGGGATAAATGGGGGAAACCTAACTATGGCTACACCTTC
TRBV6-5	few	TRBJ2-6	-	CASSQDRPGANVLTF	TGTGCCAGCAGTCAAGACAGGCCTGGGGCCAACGTCCTGACTTTC
TRBV2	few	TRBJ2-1	-	CASSGTSNEQFF	TGTGCCAGCAGTGGGACCTCGAATGAGCAGTTCTTC
TRBV5-1	-	TRBJ1-2	-	CASSLGRSGLSYGYTF	TGCGCCAGCAGCTTGGGTCGCTCAGGGTTGAGCTATGGCTACACCTTC
TRBV20-1	-	TRBJ2-7	-	CSARIREQYF	TGCAGTGCTAGAATCAGAGAGCAGTACTTC
TRBV30	-	TRBJ1-5	-	CAWSRTTVYSNQPQHF	TGTGCCTGGAGTAGAACGACAGTGTATAGCAATCAGCCCCAGCATTTT
TRBV11-2	-	TRBJ1-4	-	CASSTEAGLREKLFF	TGTGCCAGCAGCACCGAGGCAGGGTTGAGAGAAAAACTGTTTTTT
TRBV6-5	once	TRBJ2-7	TRBD1	CASSRYRGQDYEQYF	TGTGCCAGCAGCCGATACAGGGGGCAAGACTACGAGCAGTACTTC
TRBV5-1	-	TRBJ2-5	-	CASSLAGERKTQYF	TGCGCCAGCAGCTTGGCGGGGGAGAGAAAGACCCAGTACTTC
TRBV5-1	-	TRBJ1-1	-	CASSYSHTEAFF	TGCGCCAGCAGCTACTCACACACTGAAGCTTTCTTT
TRBV18	-	TRBJ1-3	-	CASSPPTSSGNTIYF	TGTGCCAGCTCACCCCCCACCTCCTCTGGAAACACCATATATTTT
TRBV28	-	TRBJ2-5	-	CASSLGESYQETQYF	TGTGCCAGCAGTTTAGGCGAATCGTACCAAGAGACCCAGTACTTC
TRBV6-5	few	TRBJ2-3	-	CASSLALTDTQYF	TGTGCCAGCAGCCTGGCTCTCACAGATACGCAGTATTTT
TRBV4-1	few	TRBJ2-3	TRBD2	CASSRTSGRTDTQYF	TGCGCCAGCAGCCGGACTAGCGGGAGGACGGATACGCAGTATTTT
TRBV7-9	-	TRBJ2-7	-	CASSLTGVKNEQYF	TGTGCCAGCAGCTTGACGGGAGTGAAAAACGAGCAGTACTTC
TRBV5-1	few	TRBJ1-1	-	CASSLGPSNTEAFF	TGCGCCAGCAGCTTGGGGCCCTCGAACACTGAAGCTTTCTTT
TRBV29-1	-	TRBJ1-3	-	CSVDGLGVDTIYF	TGCAGCGTTGACGGACTAGGAGTAGACACCATATATTTT
TRBV6-5	few	TRBJ2-7	-	CASTPGPGPYEQYF	TGTGCCAGCACCCCGGGGCCAGGCCCCTACGAGCAGTACTTC
TRBV29-1	-	TRBJ1-2	TRBD1	CSVLGQGTNGYTF	TGCAGCGTTTTGGGACAGGGCACAAATGGCTACACCTTC
TRBV4-1	few	TRBJ1-5	-	CASSQDLTSGNNQPQHF	TGCGCCAGCAGCCAAGATCTGACTTCGGGGAACAATCAGCCCCAGCATTTT
TRBV25-1	few	TRBJ1-5	-	CASSPIGWSQPQHF	TGTGCCAGCAGTCCTATTGGCTGGAGTCAGCCCCAGCATTTT
TRBV27	-	TRBJ2-1	-	CASTMRSSVGNEQFF	TGTGCCAGCACCATGAGGTCTAGCGTTGGAAATGAGCAGTTCTTC
TRBV28	few	TRBJ1-3	-	CASSFPGGTGNTIYF	TGTGCCAGCAGTTTTCCCGGGGGCACTGGAAACACCATATATTTT
TRBV19	-	TRBJ1-1	-	CATSAGGMVTEAFF	TGTGCTACCAGTGCCGGTGGGATGGTCACTGAAGCTTTCTTT
TRBV7-3	-	TRBJ2-1	-	CASRNLHSAEREQFF	TGTGCCAGCAGGAACTTACATTCGGCCGAAAGGGAGCAGTTCTTC